Listed below are T cell receptor beta chains from one sample, sequenced in a study of blood T cell repertoires in COVID-19. Profiled with immunoSEQ multiplex PCR; TCRdb holds only in-frame clones, not every one. The sample has 160,000 or so clones; under 95% are singletons. The sequenced sample consisted of peripheral blood. These TCRs come from a man in his late teens or twenties with acute or convalescent COVID-19. CDR3s include the opening cysteine and the closing phenylalanine or tryptophan. A D gene is named only where the DNA matches it firmly. Part of the rows lack a size; the others show once, few, many or a class for expanded clones.

V gene: TRBV6-1
J gene: TRBJ1-5
D gene: -
CDR3 length: 13
clone size: few
CDR3 DNA: TGTGCCAGCAGTGAATCCCCAACAAGGCCCCAGCATTTT
CDR3 protein: CASSESPTRPQHF

V gene: TRBV2
J gene: TRBJ2-7
D gene: TRBD1
CDR3 length: 14
clone size: -
CDR3 DNA: TGTGCCAGCAGGTCCGGGACAGGGCGGTACGAGCAGTACTTC
CDR3 protein: CASRSGTGRYEQYF

V gene: TRBV5-1
J gene: TRBJ1-1
D gene: TRBD1
CDR3 length: 15
clone size: -
CDR3 DNA: TGCGCCAGCAGCCTTTTACAGGGGGCCGGCACTGAAGCTTTCTTT
CDR3 protein: CASSLLQGAGTEAFF

V gene: TRBV4-1
J gene: TRBJ2-1
D gene: -
CDR3 length: 13
clone size: -
CDR3 DNA: TGCGCCAGCAGCCTTCGGACAGCCTACGAGCAGTTCTTC
CDR3 protein: CASSLRTAYEQFF

V gene: TRBV19
J gene: TRBJ1-2
D gene: TRBD1
CDR3 length: 15
clone size: -
CDR3 DNA: TGTGCCATACGACAGGGCCGTGACGCTAACTATGGCTACACCTTC
CDR3 protein: CAIRQGRDANYGYTF

V gene: TRBV7-9
J gene: TRBJ2-1
D gene: -
CDR3 length: 15
clone size: -
CDR3 DNA: TGTGCCAGCAGCTTGGGGCGGGGGCCCTACAATGAGCAGTTCTTC
CDR3 protein: CASSLGRGPYNEQFF

V gene: TRBV7-8
J gene: TRBJ2-7
D gene: -
CDR3 length: 16
clone size: -
CDR3 DNA: TGTGCCAGCAGCCCTACAGTGCCCCAGGGTGTTAGCGAGCAGTACTTC
CDR3 protein: CASSPTVPQGVSEQYF

V gene: TRBV5-4
J gene: TRBJ2-3
D gene: -
CDR3 length: 12
clone size: -
CDR3 DNA: TGTGCCAGCAGCTTGTATACAGATACGCAGTATTTT
CDR3 protein: CASSLYTDTQYF

V gene: TRBV5-1
J gene: TRBJ2-1
D gene: TRBD2
CDR3 length: 14
clone size: -
CDR3 DNA: TGCGCCAGCAGCTTGACTAGCGGTGACAATGAGCAGTTCTTC
CDR3 protein: CASSLTSGDNEQFF

V gene: TRBV2
J gene: TRBJ2-1
D gene: TRBD2
CDR3 length: 16
clone size: once
CDR3 DNA: TGTGCCAGCAGCCTAATGGGACTAGCGGGGGGCAATGAGCAGTTCTTC
CDR3 protein: CASSLMGLAGGNEQFF

V gene: TRBV9
J gene: TRBJ1-3
D gene: TRBD1
CDR3 length: 17
clone size: -
CDR3 DNA: TGTGCCAGCAGCCCGGGGGACAGTTGGAGCTCTGGAAACACCATATATTTT
CDR3 protein: CASSPGDSWSSGNTIYF

V gene: TRBV11-2
J gene: TRBJ2-7
D gene: -
CDR3 length: 16
clone size: once
CDR3 DNA: TGTGCCAGCAGCTCCCGATTAGTGGCAGGGGCCCACGAGCAGTACTTC
CDR3 protein: CASSSRLVAGAHEQYF

V gene: TRBV11-2
J gene: TRBJ2-5
D gene: TRBD2
CDR3 length: 15
clone size: few
CDR3 DNA: TGTGCCAGCAGCTCCGCTAGCGGGGGCCTGGAGACCCAGTACTTC
CDR3 protein: CASSSASGGLETQYF

V gene: TRBV5-1
J gene: TRBJ2-7
D gene: -
CDR3 length: 13
clone size: -
CDR3 DNA: TGCGCCAGCAGCTTGGACTTACCCTACGAGCAGTACTTC
CDR3 protein: CASSLDLPYEQYF

V gene: TRBV24-1
J gene: TRBJ1-2
D gene: TRBD1
CDR3 length: 15
clone size: -
CDR3 DNA: TGTGCCACCAGTGACCCCCAGGGGGCCGAGGGTGGCTACACCTTC
CDR3 protein: CATSDPQGAEGGYTF

V gene: TRBV7-8
J gene: TRBJ2-7
D gene: -
CDR3 length: 16
clone size: -
CDR3 DNA: TGTGCCAGCAGCCCCTTTGCGGGGCAAGATGTGTACGAGCAGTACTTC
CDR3 protein: CASSPFAGQDVYEQYF

V gene: TRBV3-1/TRBV3-2
J gene: TRBJ2-7
D gene: TRBD2
CDR3 length: 18
clone size: -
CDR3 DNA: TGTGCCAGCAGCCTCGCGAGAACTAGCGGGAGTATTCGCTACGAGCAGTACTTC
CDR3 protein: CASSLARTSGSIRYEQYF

V gene: TRBV30
J gene: TRBJ2-7
D gene: -
CDR3 length: 14
clone size: -
CDR3 DNA: TGTGCCTGGAGTGTATCAGGGGGGTCCTACGAGCAGTACTTC
CDR3 protein: CAWSVSGGSYEQYF

V gene: TRBV7-9
J gene: TRBJ1-3
D gene: -
CDR3 length: 14
clone size: -
CDR3 DNA: TGTGCCAGCAGCTTAGGACAGACTGGAAACACCATATATTTT
CDR3 protein: CASSLGQTGNTIYF

V gene: TRBV4-2
J gene: TRBJ2-7
D gene: TRBD2
CDR3 length: 18
clone size: -
CDR3 DNA: TGTGCCAGCAGCCAAGATCTGCGGACTAGCGGGCTGGCCTACGAGCAGTACTTC
CDR3 protein: CASSQDLRTSGLAYEQYF

V gene: TRBV5-1
J gene: TRBJ1-2
D gene: -
CDR3 length: 17
clone size: -
CDR3 DNA: TGCGCCAGCAGCCCACTTGACCTAATCCCGGGGGACTATGGCTACACCTTC
CDR3 protein: CASSPLDLIPGDYGYTF

V gene: TRBV19
J gene: TRBJ1-1
D gene: TRBD1
CDR3 length: 16
clone size: -
CDR3 DNA: TGTGCCAGTAGTATAGGTCGACAGGGCATGAACACTGAAGCTTTCTTT
CDR3 protein: CASSIGRQGMNTEAFF